A selection of T cell receptor beta chains follows, all from one sample in a study of T cell responses to AZD1222 COVID-19 vaccine. The data were produced by immunoSEQ multiplex PCR, yet TCRdb's version contains in-frame clones alone and is incomplete. The profile shows around 99,000 clones, nearly 90% of them singletons. The sequenced sample was peripheral blood, obtained 28 days after the second AZD1222 dose. The receptor set was obtained from an adult who received the AZD1222 COVID-19 vaccine. CDR3s include the opening cysteine and the closing phenylalanine or tryptophan. D genes are given only for firm matches. Some rows mark clone size as missing; the rest say once, few, many or name a class of expanded clone.

>-|TRBV6-5|-|TRBJ2-2
CASSYSRVTGELFF
TGTGCCAGCAGTTACTCCAGGGTGACCGGGGAGCTGTTTTTT
>-|TRBV12-3/TRBV12-4|once|TRBJ1-1
CASSSGGTEAFF
TGTGCCAGCAGTTCCGGGGGCACTGAAGCTTTCTTT
>TRBD2|TRBV20-1|-|TRBJ2-3
CSASIQRGGRDTQYF
TGCAGTGCTAGTATCCAGCGGGGGGGCAGAGATACGCAGTATTTT
>TRBD1|TRBV10-1|few|TRBJ2-7
CASSETGTGVYEQYF
TGCGCCAGCAGTGAGACCGGGACAGGGGTCTACGAGCAGTACTTC
>-|TRBV29-1|once|TRBJ2-3
CSLEGWGGQDTQYF
TGCAGCCTGGAGGGTTGGGGGGGGCAAGATACGCAGTATTTT
>-|TRBV24-1|-|TRBJ2-7
CATSADRSYEQYF
TGTGCCACCAGTGCTGATAGATCCTACGAGCAGTACTTC
>TRBD2|TRBV9|-|TRBJ2-1
CASSDSSTSGGSYNEQFF
TGTGCCAGCAGCGACTCCTCAACTAGCGGGGGCTCCTACAATGAGCAGTTCTTC
>-|TRBV10-2|-|TRBJ2-7
CASSPNTVSYEQYF
TGCGCCAGCAGCCCCAATACCGTCTCCTACGAGCAGTACTTC
>-|TRBV12-5|-|TRBJ1-1
CASGLQAGTEAFF
TGTGCTAGTGGTCTACAGGCGGGGACTGAAGCTTTCTTT
>-|TRBV7-2|-|TRBJ2-3
CASSLGVTDTQYF
TGTGCCAGCAGCTTAGGAGTCACAGATACGCAGTATTTT
>TRBD1|TRBV14|-|TRBJ1-2
CASSPDRAFSYGYTF
TGTGCCAGCAGCCCCGACAGGGCCTTTTCCTATGGCTACACCTTC
>-|TRBV2|many|TRBJ1-6
CASSRLSYNSPLHF
TGTGCCAGCAGCAGACTTAGTTATAATTCACCCCTCCACTTT
>-|TRBV2|-|TRBJ1-2
CASSGLPGRGYTF
TGTGCCAGCAGCGGATTGCCGGGGCGAGGCTACACCTTC
>TRBD1|TRBV28|-|TRBJ1-3
CASSPWTGVINTIYF
TGTGCCAGCAGTCCTTGGACAGGGGTGATAAACACCATATATTTT
>-|TRBV5-1|-|TRBJ2-1
CATSLSAGLYNEQFF
TGCGCCACCTCATTATCAGCAGGACTCTACAATGAGCAGTTCTTC
>TRBD1|TRBV2|-|TRBJ2-1
CASSPGTGYNEQFF
TGTGCCAGCAGTCCCGGGACAGGCTACAATGAGCAGTTCTTC
>TRBD1|TRBV2|-|TRBJ2-7
CASSDTPGTGAANF
TGTGCCAGCAGCGATACCCCCGGGACAGGGGCCGCAAACTTC
>-|TRBV12-3/TRBV12-4|-|TRBJ1-2
CASSPGLPNGYTF
TGTGCCAGCAGTCCAGGACTGCCTAATGGCTACACCTTC
>-|TRBV7-8|-|TRBJ1-4
CASSHSRVSNEKLFF
TGTGCCAGCAGCCATTCCAGGGTTTCTAATGAAAAACTGTTTTTT
>TRBD1|TRBV5-4|-|TRBJ1-2
CASSLPLLQGQLFGYTF
TGTGCCAGCAGCTTACCCCTCCTACAGGGGCAACTATTTGGCTACACCTTC
>-|TRBV6-5|-|TRBJ1-5
CASPLSGNQPQHF
TGTGCCAGCCCCCTCAGCGGAAATCAGCCCCAGCATTTT
>TRBD1|TRBV7-9|-|TRBJ2-5
CASSLGQGALETQYF
TGTGCCAGCAGCTTGGGGCAGGGGGCTTTGGAGACCCAGTACTTC
>-|TRBV24-1|-|TRBJ1-5
CATSEGDTSNQPQHF
TGTGCCACCAGTGAGGGCGACACAAGCAATCAGCCCCAGCATTTT
>-|TRBV5-6|-|TRBJ2-2
CASSLSGDWGTGELFF
TGTGCCAGCAGCTTGTCTGGGGACTGGGGCACCGGGGAGCTGTTTTTT
>-|TRBV5-8|-|TRBJ1-3
CASSPERWDTIYF
TGTGCCAGCAGCCCGGAGCGGTGGGACACCATATATTTT
>-|TRBV6-6|-|TRBJ1-2
CASSYNRDGYTF
TGTGCCAGCAGTTACAACCGGGATGGCTACACCTTC
>TRBD2|TRBV5-5|-|TRBJ2-2
CASNLAGGRVGELFF
TGTGCCAGCAACCTAGCGGGGGGGCGTGTCGGGGAGCTGTTTTTT
>TRBD1|TRBV6-5|-|TRBJ2-7
CASSYAGQGAFEQYF
TGTGCCAGCAGTTACGCGGGACAGGGCGCTTTTGAGCAGTACTTC